One and the same sample provided the 17 T cell receptor beta chains below, sequenced in a study of blood T cells in healthy people across ages. With a J-beta primer mix and a sample-barcoded 5' primer, a second PCR ran 7 to 11 cycles. TCRdb re-called the 5' RACE reads through MiXCR, storing one row per CDR3 protein. The sample has around 1.7 million distinct CDR3 sequences, roughly 30% seen once; the top ten hold 7% to 9%. Material for sequencing was blood. The receptor source for this set is a woman aged 30 to 39 in good health.

Only a few counts were recorded for this clonotype. The rearrangement links TRBV7-8 to TRBJ2-5; D is perhaps TRBD2 (5 bases). CDR3 length: 15 amino acids. The V end lost 5 bases, the J end lost 2 bases, and 15 bases lay between the germline ends. The V gene's germline CDR1 is SGHVS and CDR2 FQNEAQ. The CDR3 loop reads CASSAPGRLQETQYF. As DNA, the CDR3 is TGTGCCAGCAGCGCCCCTGGGCGACTACAAGAGACCCAGTACTTC.

This clonotype was observed a few times. The chain uses TRBV6-5 and TRBJ1-5; D is unresolved. Looked up from germline, CDR1 is MNHEY and CDR2 is SVGAGI. V shed 9 bases and J shed 2 bases, with 8 bases lying between them. CDR3 length: 12 amino acids. CDR3 region: CASPPRNQPQHF. The CDR3 DNA is TGTGCCAGTCCCCCTCGCAATCAGCCCCAGCATTTT.

Concerning this clonotype itself: This could be a read error, since a much larger clone is one nucleotide away. The V call is TRBV20-1, the J call TRBJ2-1; either TRBD1 or TRBD2 may fit D (5 bases each). This CDR3 is 13 amino acids long. From germline, CDR1 is DFQATT and CDR2 SNEGSKA (reference sequence). The V end was cut by 8 bases, the J end by 10 bases, with 21 bases between. CDR3 DNA: TGCAGTACTGGGGGACGGGGCTCCTACGAGCAGTTCTTC. Residues: CSTGGRGSYEQFF.

This rearrangement joins TRBV6-5 to TRBJ2-7; TRBD2 might be the D (7 bases). This CDR3 comprises 14 residues. Germline CDR1 is MNHEY and CDR2 is SVGAGI. V dropped 9 bases and J dropped 7 bases, with 22 bases sitting between them. The CDR3 DNA follows: TGTGCCAGTACGACAGGACGGGGGGCTCGTGAGCAGTACTTC. This translates into CASTTGRGAREQYF.

The J gene is TRBJ1-3, the V gene TRBV20-1; tentatively, D is TRBD1 (5 bases). Deletions cut 0 bases from V and 1 base from J, with 13 bases between. This CDR3 comprises 16 residues. Germline CDR1 and CDR2: DFQATT and SNEGSKA (reference sequence). CDR3 protein: CSARDAGRLSGNTIYF. CDR3 bases: TGCAGTGCTAGAGATGCAGGGCGACTTTCTGGAAACACCATATATTTT.

V is TRBV15 and J is TRBJ2-1; 9 bases line up with TRBD2. J gave up 7 bases and V 1 base, and 8 bases lay outside the gene matches. This CDR3 has 16 residues. The germline V gene encodes CDR1 LNHNV and CDR2 YYDKDF (reference sequence). CDR3 sequence reads: CATSRGLAGGRNEQFF. The CDR3 DNA is TGTGCCACCAGCAGAGGCCTCGCGGGGGGGCGGAATGAGCAGTTCTTC.

This chain uses TRBV20-1 with TRBJ2-7; D remains unclear. Germline V gene sequence: CDR1 DFQATT, CDR2 SNEGSKA (reference sequence). This CDR3 has 11 amino acids. V was pared by 1 base and J by 7 bases, with 8 bases between. In DNA, the CDR3 is TGCAGTGCTAGAGGGGGTGTTGAGCAGTACTTC. Translating it yields CSARGGVEQYF.

This clonotype was seen only a few times. The chain uses TRBV27 and TRBJ2-1; 15 positions agree with TRBD2. There are 20 residues in the CDR3. The germline CDR1 and CDR2 sequences are MNHEY and SMNVEV (reference sequence). Trimming cost V 6 bases and J 2 bases; bases outside gene matches: 14. CDR3 in amino acids: CASRKTGTSGGPTPYNEQFF. The CDR3 coding sequence is TGTGCCAGCAGAAAAACTGGGACTAGCGGGGGGCCCACCCCCTACAATGAGCAGTTCTTC.

The CDR3: CASSLEPGTLYGYTF. As DNA, the CDR3 is TGTGCCAGCAGTTTAGAGCCCGGGACCCTCTATGGCTACACCTTC. The chain links TRBV12-3 or TRBV12-4 to TRBJ1-2, with D possibly TRBD1 on 5 matching bases. This CDR3 has 15 residues. Trimming pared 1 base from V and 4 bases from J, leaving 13 bases between.

The rearrangement uses TRBV7-9 and TRBJ2-7; tentative D call: TRBD2 (5 bases). Germline loops: CDR1 SEHNR, CDR2 FQNEAQ (reference sequence). V was pared by 4 bases and J by 7 bases, with 11 bases between. The length of the CDR3 is 12 residues. The CDR3 coding sequence is TGTGCCAGCAGCTCTTCTAGCTTTGAGCAGTACTTC. Its translation is CASSSSSFEQYF. The full variable domain, with the rest looked up from reference TRBV7-9 and TRBJ2-7, is DTGVSQNPRHKITKRGQNVTFRCDPISEHNRLYWYRQTLGQGPEFLTYFQNEAQLEKSRLLSDRFSAERPKGSFSTLEIQRTEQGDSAMYLCASSSSSFEQYFGPGTRLTVT.

This clonotype occurred a few times. The chain carries TRBV19 and TRBJ1-1; D possibly corresponds to TRBD1 (5 bases). Between the trimmed V and J ends, which lost 6 bases and 1 base, there was a span of 12 bases. This CDR3 spans 14 amino acids. CDR1 is LNHDA, CDR2 SQIVND, per germline (reference sequence). CDR3 DNA: TGTGCCAGTAGCAAGACAGAGACGAACACTGAAGCTTTCTTT. It encodes CASSKTETNTEAFF.

The V gene is TRBV3-1, the J gene TRBJ1-2; 8 bases agree with TRBD1. This CDR3 region has 15 residues. Germline assignment: CDR1 LGHDT and CDR2 YNNKEL (reference sequence). V was clipped by 5 bases and J by 0 bases; unmatched bases: 5. This CDR3 is CASSAPGQANYGYTF. CDR3 nucleotide sequence: TGTGCCAGCAGCGCACCGGGACAGGCTAACTATGGCTACACCTTC.

This clonotype was seen more than once but under ten times. The CDR3: CAWSYTSGRMGNEQFF. The CDR3 DNA follows: TGTGCCTGGAGTTATACTAGCGGGAGGATGGGCAATGAGCAGTTCTTC. This chain uses TRBV30 with TRBJ2-1; TRBD2 agrees at 12 bases. With V trimmed by 2 bases and J by 6 bases, 8 bases remained unmatched. This CDR3 is built from 16 residues. CDR1 and CDR2 (germline): GTSNPN, SVGIG (reference sequence).

Comments on this clonotype: The junction departs from the called germline gene at one end, perhaps through a read error. The chain couples TRBV15 to TRBJ2-3, with D possibly TRBD1 on 5 matching bases. Germline V gives CDR1 LNHNV, CDR2 YYDKDF (reference sequence). The CDR3 extends over 18 amino acids. In nucleotides, the CDR3 is TGTACCACCAGCAGCGCTACAGGAACCGACCCTAGCACAGATACGCAGTATTTT. Its translation is CTTSSATGTDPSTDTQYF.

This clonotype was counted only a few times. This chain connects TRBV12-3 or TRBV12-4 to TRBJ2-3; TRBD2 aligns across 16 bases. The CDR3 totals 18 residues. Germline trimming cut 2 bases from V and 1 base from J; bases unmatched to any gene: 3. In DNA, the CDR3 is TGTGCCAGCAGTTTACTCGGGACTAGCGGGGGGGGCACAGATACGCAGTATTTT. This sequence encodes CASSLLGTSGGGTDTQYF.

This clonotype has just a few counts. A much larger clonotype is one base distant, so this may be a read error. This chain links TRBV7-2 with TRBJ2-7; no clear D. This CDR3 region has 14 residues. The V and J ends lost 8 bases and 4 bases respectively, with 18 bases between them. Germline V lookup: CDR1 SGHTA, CDR2 FQGNSA. The CDR3 region has the DNA TGTGCCAGCGGCTCGACGGGTGGTCTATACGAGCAGTACTTC. Protein sequence: CASGSTGGLYEQYF.

Turning to this clonotype: Relative to the germline gene, one junction end is altered; a read error may explain this. The J gene is TRBJ2-3, the V gene TRBV6-2 or TRBV6-3; TRBD2 matches 7 bases. This CDR3 region has 14 residues. Per germline, CDR1 MNHEY and CDR2 SVGEGT. CDR3 loop: CASNPGTNTDTQCF. The CDR3 DNA reads TGTGCCAGCAATCCCGGGACTAACACAGATACGCAGTGTTTT.